What follows are 5 T cell receptor beta chains derived from one specimen sequenced in a study of OX40 agonist ivuxolimab in advanced cancers. Some clones are missing from TCRdb's copy, which holds only in-frame ones; the method was immunoSEQ multiplex PCR. The table records around 72,000 clones, roughly 89% of them present only once. The specimen was CD4+ or CD8+ T cells sorted from blood, collected in a trial of the OX40 agonist ivuxolimab. The receptors were sampled from an adult with an advanced solid tumor such as melanoma, head and neck, liver or kidney cancer.

This clone has only a few counts. Additional DNA sequences in this sample encode the identical CDR3. The genes are TRBV7-9 and TRBJ1-1; D is ambiguous. Trimming cost V 3 bases and J 3 bases, with 5 bases left between them. The CDR3 is made up of 12 amino acids. Germline V gives CDR1 SEHNR, CDR2 FQNEAQ (reference sequence). CDR3 sequence (DNA): TGTGCCAGCAGCTTCGGGGACACTGAAGCTTTCTTT. Its translation: CASSFGDTEAFF.

The rearrangement joins TRBV10-3 to TRBJ2-1; D remains unclear. The V gene's germline CDR1 is ENHRY and CDR2 SYGVKD. V dropped 6 bases and J dropped 9 bases, with 12 bases sitting between them. The CDR3 runs to 12 residues. The DNA of the CDR3 is TGTGCCATCAGGGAAATAGGTGGTGAGCAGTTCTTC. Translated: CAIREIGGEQFF.

V and J are TRBV5-4 and TRBJ1-2; D gene uncertain. CDR1 and CDR2 (germline): SGHNT, YYREEE (reference sequence). Trimming shortened V by 3 bases and J by 8 bases, and 17 bases separated the two germline ends. CDR3 length: 14 residues. The CDR3 spells CASSSPAAPRGYTF. The CDR3 DNA reads as TGTGCCAGCAGCTCCCCGGCGGCCCCGCGGGGCTACACCTTC.

This clone was found once. The V and J genes are TRBV10-3 and TRBJ1-3; 9 nucleotides line up with TRBD1. Germline V CDR1 and CDR2: ENHRY, SYGVKD. Trimming removed 7 bases from V and 3 bases from J; junction bases left unmatched: 7. CDR3 size: 15 residues. The chain's CDR3 is CAITLDRGFGNTIYF. Written as DNA, the CDR3 is TGTGCCATCACTCTAGACAGGGGGTTTGGAAACACCATATATTTT.

This rearrangement joins TRBV18 to TRBJ1-1, with 7 bases that match TRBD1. Trimming removed 6 bases from V and 0 bases from J; junction bases left unmatched: 7. The CDR3 extends over 15 amino acids. CDR1 is KGHSH and CDR2 is LQKENI in the germline V gene. CDR3 region: CASSPGQVMNTEAFF. CDR3 DNA sequence: TGTGCCAGCTCGCCCGGACAGGTTATGAACACTGAAGCTTTCTTT.